This record concerns one T cell receptor (beta chain) sequence. Antigen unknown. Produced via immunoSEQ multiplex PCR; TCRdb's table is partial and in-frame only. The table has some 69,000 clones, approximately 80% seen once. These data belong to a study of OX40 agonist ivuxolimab in advanced cancers. Overall study context: Patients received the agonistic anti-OX40 (CD134) antibody ivuxolimab. Patients were treated with intravenous ivuxolimab, dosed at 0.01 to 10 mg/kg and infused every 2 weeks.

The V and J ends lost 3 bases and 5 bases, in that order; junction bases with no gene match: 7. The CDR3 covers 15 residues. Germline lookup yields CDR1 SNHLY and CDR2 FYNNEI. Study-level findings and limits: Clonal expansion from baseline to week 6 occurred in both CD4+ and CD8+ T cells. Researchers report that CD8+ T cells had, on average, more expanded clones than CD4+.

The material was CD4+ or CD8+ T cells sorted from blood, obtained in a trial of the OX40 agonist ivuxolimab. This clonotype was obtained from an adult with an advanced solid tumor such as melanoma, head and neck, liver or kidney cancer. This rearrangement joins TRBV2 to TRBJ2-5; 9 bases fit TRBD1. The CDR3 reads CASSDPTGGGETQYF. In DNA form, the CDR3 reads TGTGCCAGCAGTGACCCTACAGGGGGCGGTGAGACCCAGTACTTC.